This entry lists 6 T cell receptor beta chains sequenced from one sample in a study of cytomegalovirus exposure and HLA in healthy donors. Primers: 60 Vbeta forward and 13 Jbeta reverse. The table came from immunoSEQ multiplex PCR; TCRdb's copy has only in-frame clones and leaves some out. The sample gives over 110,000 clones, around 79% of which show up once; 2.5% to 3.5% is in the top ten. Sequences were obtained from PBMCs. Source of these receptors: a female donor in good health and CMV-seronegative.

This clone was seen more than once but under ten times. The chain links TRBV5-1 to TRBJ1-1, with D unclear. Germline CDR1 SGHRS, CDR2 YFSETQ. Trimming removed 4 bases from V and 0 bases from J, with 13 bases in between. The length of the CDR3 is 15 residues. Here the CDR3 DNA reads TGCGCCAGCAGCCTGTCTAGGGAGATGAACACTGAAGCTTTCTTT. This encodes CASSLSREMNTEAFF.

The CDR3 protein is CASSFEGSGGGYTF. The CDR3 DNA reads as TGCGCCAGCAGCTTCGAAGGGTCAGGAGGTGGCTACACCTTC. This chain connects TRBV5-1 to TRBJ1-2, with no clear D. Trimming took 2 bases from V and 7 from J, leaving 15 bases between them. Per the germline V gene, CDR1 is SGHRS and CDR2 is YFSETQ. There are 14 residues in the CDR3.

The CDR3 region is CASRAGGPYEQYF. Written as DNA, the CDR3 is TGTGCCAGCAGAGCGGGGGGGCCCTACGAGCAGTACTTC. The chain recombines TRBV7-8 with TRBJ2-7; TRBD2 matches at 10 bases. Germline loops: CDR1 SGHVS, CDR2 FQNEAQ. After removal of 6 bases from V and 2 bases from J, the junction contained 1 base not matched to a gene. The CDR3 is 13 amino acids.

This clone appeared a single time. The chain combines TRBV10-3 with TRBJ2-1, with a tentative D call TRBD2 (7 bases). The V gene lost 11 bases and the J gene lost 8 bases, with 25 bases spanning the gap. CDR3 length: 15 amino acids. Germline V gene data show CDR1 as ENHRY and CDR2 as SYGVKD. The CDR3: CASWGGAQVVDEQFF. CDR3 DNA: TGTGCCTCCTGGGGGGGGGCTCAGGTTGTGGATGAGCAGTTCTTC.

As concerns this clone: This sample also contains other DNA sequences that code for the same CDR3. This chain connects TRBV2 to TRBJ2-7, with D possibly being TRBD2 (5 bases). Per the germline V gene, CDR1 is SNHLY and CDR2 is FYNNEI. This CDR3 is built from 12 residues. V lost 8 bases and J lost 2, with 10 bases in between. For the CDR3, the DNA is TGTGCCAGCCGGGGAGCGGCCTACGAGCAGTACTTC. Encoded protein: CASRGAAYEQYF.

The V and J genes are TRBV4-1 and TRBJ1-2; D uncertain. CDR3 length: 15 residues. Germline CDR1 and CDR2: MGHRA and YSYEKL. V was trimmed by 4 bases and J by 5 bases, leaving 17 bases between them. The DNA of the CDR3 is TGCGCCAGCAGCCCGACGACTAACTTCGGGTATGGCTACACCTTC. Translating gives CASSPTTNFGYGYTF.